The source of this T cell receptor beta chain is a study of blood T cells in healthy people across ages. Findings and caveats of the study: It was the long-lived donors that had more naive CD4+ cells and higher diversity than aged donors. Investigators viewed diversity estimates from one million T cells as underestimates, the study reported. As age increased, TCR beta diversity per million T cells fell in a roughly linear fashion.

V lost 6 bases, J lost 4 bases, and 16 bases lay in between. Per the germline V gene, CDR1 is DFQATT and CDR2 is SNEGSKA (reference sequence). The CDR3 totals 13 residues. Together with a sample-barcoded 5' primer, a J-beta primer mix was included in a second PCR lasting about 6 to 11 cycles. Each cDNA molecule was tagged by a template-switch adaptor with 12 random nucleotides. TCRdb itself ran the 5' RACE reads through MiXCR, one entry per CDR3 protein. The sample has about 1.4 million distinct CDR3 sequences, approximately 59% seen once; the top ten hold over 5.5%. On this clonotype itself: Its antigen is not known.

The clonotype comes from a man aged 18 to 29 in good health. Source material: blood. The chain couples TRBV20-1 to TRBJ2-7; D possibly corresponds to TRBD1 (6 bases). The CDR3 DNA sequence: TGCAGTGCCAGCAGCCCGGACAGTTACGAGCAGTACTTC. Amino acids: CSASSPDSYEQYF.